The 5 T cell receptor beta chains reported below all come from one sample, sequenced in a study of cytomegalovirus exposure and HLA in healthy donors. The PCR had 60 Vbeta and 13 Jbeta primers. Generated by immunoSEQ multiplex PCR, the TCRdb table keeps only in-frame clones and is missing some. This sample has just over 150,000 clones; roughly 84% occur once, and the top ten carry roughly 2.1%. Input material: PBMCs. All receptors come from a man aged 18 to 29 in good health and CMV-seropositive.

In DNA form, the CDR3 reads TGTGCCAGCAGCCCTCCGGGGGGTCGTAACTATGGCTACACCTTC. This encodes CASSPPGGRNYGYTF. The chain recombines TRBV27 with TRBJ1-2, with D perhaps TRBD1 (5 bases). CDR1 is MNHEY and CDR2 is SMNVEV in the germline V gene (reference sequence). Deletions cut 6 bases from V and 1 base from J, with 15 bases between. The CDR3 runs 15 residues.

The CDR3 DNA is TGTGCCAGCAGTTACTCGATATTCAGGGGGGACGGGGAGCTGTTTTTT. Translating it yields CASSYSIFRGDGELFF. J is TRBJ2-2 and V is TRBV6-5; tentatively, D is TRBD1 (7 bases). The germline V gene encodes CDR1 MNHEY and CDR2 SVGAGI. With 0 bases removed from V and 7 bases from J, the gap between germline ends came to 15 bases. CDR3 length: 16 amino acids.

The chain couples TRBV15 to TRBJ2-6; tentative D call: TRBD1 (6 bases). Trimming took off 5 bases at V and 1 base at J, with 9 bases between the two ends. Germline CDR1 and CDR2: LNHNV and YYDKDF (reference sequence). This CDR3 spans 15 amino acids. The CDR3 bases are TGTGCCACCAGCGGACAGTCTTCTGGGGCCAACGTCCTGACTTTC. This encodes CATSGQSSGANVLTF.

The chain carries TRBV30 and TRBJ1-1; TRBD1 might be the D (5 bases). The V end lost 0 bases, the J end lost 3 bases, and 8 bases lay between the germline ends. The germline gives CDR1 GTSNPN, CDR2 SVGIG (reference sequence). The CDR3 consists of 13 residues. In nucleotides, the CDR3 is TGTGCCTGGAGTGTATCCAGGGACACTGAAGCTTTCTTT. Protein sequence: CAWSVSRDTEAFF.

This sequence joins TRBV5-1 and TRBJ2-1, with D perhaps matching TRBD1 (6 bases). Germline V gives CDR1 SGHRS, CDR2 YFSETQ. This CDR3 has 15 amino acids. Trimming stripped 4 bases from V and 3 bases from J, with 14 bases between. The CDR3 nucleotides are TGCGCCAGCAGCCCCACGGACAGTATCTACAATGAGCAGTTCTTC. It codes for CASSPTDSIYNEQFF.